The TCR beta chain described here comes from a study of cytomegalovirus exposure and HLA in healthy donors. Primers: 60 Vbeta forward and 13 Jbeta reverse. The table came from immunoSEQ multiplex PCR; TCRdb's copy has only in-frame clones and leaves some out. The table includes about 130,000 clones, over 70% detected once. As regards this clone: Its antigen is not known.

Germline V gene lookup returns CDR1 SEHNR and CDR2 FQNEAQ (reference sequence). This CDR3 is 16 amino acids long. Trimming removed 1 base from V and 2 bases from J; junction bases left unmatched: 5. Findings of the study overall: A prior analysis recorded that most TCR beta V segments were productive about 90% or about 30% of the time. HLA restriction was apparent for most CMV-associated TCR beta chains in a later analysis. Cytomegalovirus status was reportedly diagnosed by the classifier with high specificity and sensitivity.

The chain is built from TRBV7-9 and TRBJ1-2; 9 bases fit TRBD1. This clonotype was obtained from a middle-aged man in good health and CMV-seropositive. What was sequenced was PBMCs. CDR3 sequence (DNA): TGTGCCAGCAGCTTAGATCGGACAGGGGAGAACTATGGCTACACCTTC. Its protein is CASSLDRTGENYGYTF. Combining the CDR3 with reference TRBV7-9 and TRBJ1-2 gives the whole variable domain DTGVSQNPRHKITKRGQNVTFRCDPISEHNRLYWYRQTLGQGPEFLTYFQNEAQLEKSRLLSDRFSAERPKGSFSTLEIQRTEQGDSAMYLCASSLDRTGENYGYTFGSGTRLTVV.